This entry lists 8 T cell receptor beta chains sequenced from one sample in a study of cytomegalovirus exposure and HLA in healthy donors. In the PCR, 60 Vbeta and 13 Jbeta primers were used. The method was immunoSEQ multiplex PCR; TCRdb's version includes in-frame clones alone and lacks a portion of them. The data hold under 250,000 clones, with roughly 78% observed a single time. Sequences were obtained from PBMCs. The receptors derive from a boy between 5 and 17 years old in good health and CMV-seronegative.

This clone has a handful of counts. This chain connects TRBV19 to TRBJ1-6; D is uncertain. V dropped 9 bases and J dropped 8 bases, with 8 bases sitting between them. Germline V gene sequence: CDR1 LNHDA, CDR2 SQIVND (reference sequence). The CDR3 consists of 11 residues. The CDR3 protein is CASARDSPLHF. For the CDR3, the DNA is TGTGCCAGCGCCCGGGATTCACCCCTCCACTTT.

The V call is TRBV7-6, the J call TRBJ1-5, with 7 bases lining up with TRBD1. The V gene's germline CDR1 is SGHVS and CDR2 FNYEAQ. V trimming: 5 bases; J trimming: 2 bases; junction bases outside the gene matches: 0. CDR3 length: 13 residues. The CDR3 coding sequence is TGTGCCAGCAGCACAGGGGGCAATCAGCCCCAGCATTTT. Protein product: CASSTGGNQPQHF.

The chain couples TRBV29-1 to TRBJ2-3; unclear D gene. The V gene lost 2 bases and the J gene lost 12 bases, with 21 bases spanning the gap. Germline V gene sequence: CDR1 SQVTM, CDR2 ANQGSEA. CDR3 length: 14 residues. The CDR3 bases are TGCAGCGTTGAACCCCGGAGACTTCAATTAGACCAGTATTTT. This translates into CSVEPRRLQLDQYF.

The rearrangement uses TRBV7-9 and TRBJ2-1; the match to TRBD1 covers 10 bases. Germline CDR1 reads SEHNR; CDR2 reads FQNEAQ (reference sequence). The V and J ends lost 4 bases and 8 bases, in that order; junction bases with no gene match: 14. This CDR3 has 17 amino acids. In DNA form, the CDR3 reads TGTGCCAGCAGCTCCTGGTTCGGGACAGGGGCAGGAGATGAGCAGTTCTTC. Amino acid sequence: CASSSWFGTGAGDEQFF.

The V call is TRBV11-3, the J call TRBJ2-3; weak D call: TRBD2 (5 bases). The CDR3 has 16 residues. Trimming removed 5 bases at V and 3 bases at J, with 18 bases between. Germline CDR1 is SGHNT and CDR2 is YENEEA. In DNA, the CDR3 is TGTGCCAGCAGCCCGACCCCAACGGGAAGAACAGATACGCAGTATTTT. Protein sequence: CASSPTPTGRTDTQYF.

This clone was detected a few times. The rearrangement uses TRBV11-2 and TRBJ1-1, with D possibly TRBD1 on 5 matching bases. The germline CDR1 and CDR2 sequences are SGHAT and FQNNGV. V lost 1 base to trimming and J lost 2 bases, with 8 bases between them. The CDR3 is made up of 14 amino acids. The CDR3 loop is CASSLGQGNTEAFF. The CDR3 DNA follows: TGTGCCAGCAGCTTAGGGCAGGGAAACACTGAAGCTTTCTTT.

This chain connects TRBV19 to TRBJ1-4, with D hard to call. V was cut by 5 bases and J by 9 bases, with 13 bases left in between. CDR1 and CDR2 (germline): LNHDA, SQIVND (reference sequence). This CDR3 is built from 13 residues. The CDR3 reads CASSSSGVQKLFF. Written as DNA, the CDR3 is TGTGCCAGTAGTTCCTCCGGGGTGCAAAAACTGTTTTTT. Based on the CDR3 plus reference TRBV19 and TRBJ1-4, the full variable domain is DGGITQSPKYLFRKEGQNVTLSCEQNLNHDAMYWYRQDPGQGLRLIYYSQIVNDFQKGDIAEGYSVSREKKESFPLTVTSAQKNPTAFYLCASSSSGVQKLFFGSGTQLSVL.

The CDR3 sequence: CASSGGRVRNEKLFF. The CDR3 nucleotides read TGTGCCAGCAGCGGGGGCCGCGTTCGGAATGAAAAACTGTTTTTT. This chain uses TRBV5-8 with TRBJ1-4, with a tentative D call TRBD1 (6 bases). Germline CDR1 and CDR2: SGHTS and YDEGEE. The CDR3 has 15 residues. Trimming left V 4 bases short and J 5 bases short, with 15 bases between.